The TCR beta chain described here comes from a study of T cells in localized non-small cell lung cancer. Repertoires were generated with immunoSEQ multiplex PCR, while TCRdb's copy carries only in-frame clones and drops some. The table lists around 29,000 clones, more than 85% of them singletons, with over 25% in the top ten. This CDR3 is 16 amino acids long. Germline-derived CDR1 and CDR2 are SGHAT and FQNNGV. J was trimmed by 2 bases and V by 5 bases; bases with no gene match: 6. The source of this sequence is an older female donor with stage I lung adenocarcinoma. This specimen was peripheral blood, taken before any cancer treatment. The J gene is TRBJ2-2, the V gene TRBV11-2; 9 nucleotides align to TRBD1. The CDR3 DNA reads TGTGCCAGCAGCGGACGGACAGGGGTTAACACCGGGGAGCTGTTTTTT. Its translation is CASSGRTGVNTGELFF.